This TCR beta chain comes out of a study of T cell responses to AZD1222 COVID-19 vaccine. Study-level findings and limits: Variant regions that are unmutated are reportedly the target of nearly half of spike-specific TCRs. Only 5 or 6 people who got AZD1222 tested seropositive at baseline.

To note about this clone: Antigen unknown.

Sequencing used immunoSEQ multiplex PCR; TCRdb keeps in-frame clones, though not all of them. In the table there are about 79,000 clones, around 92% of which are singletons. CDR3 size: 17 residues. V gave up 0 bases and J gave up 9 bases; unmatched junction bases: 12. The germline V gene encodes CDR1 SGDLS and CDR2 YYNGEE. The sequences come from peripheral blood, collected on day 0 of MenACWY control vaccination. The chain joins TRBV9 to TRBJ2-1, with 10 bases fitting TRBD2. The clonotype originates from an adult in good health. In nucleotides, the CDR3 is TGTGCCAGCAGCGTAGCAAGCGGGAGGGCCGTTCCCTCTGAGCAGTTCTTC. Translating it yields CASSVASGRAVPSEQFF.